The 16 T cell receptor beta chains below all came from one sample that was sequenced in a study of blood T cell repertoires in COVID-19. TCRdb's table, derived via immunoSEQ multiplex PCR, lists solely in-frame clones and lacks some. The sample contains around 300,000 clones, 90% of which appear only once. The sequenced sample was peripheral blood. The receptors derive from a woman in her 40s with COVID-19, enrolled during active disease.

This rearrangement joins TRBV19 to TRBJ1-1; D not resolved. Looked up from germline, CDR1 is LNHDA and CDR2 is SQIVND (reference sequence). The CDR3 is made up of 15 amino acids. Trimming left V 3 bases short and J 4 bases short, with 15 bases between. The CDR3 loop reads CASSIPGWRSTEAFF. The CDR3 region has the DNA TGTGCCAGTAGTATCCCTGGCTGGCGGAGCACTGAAGCTTTCTTT.

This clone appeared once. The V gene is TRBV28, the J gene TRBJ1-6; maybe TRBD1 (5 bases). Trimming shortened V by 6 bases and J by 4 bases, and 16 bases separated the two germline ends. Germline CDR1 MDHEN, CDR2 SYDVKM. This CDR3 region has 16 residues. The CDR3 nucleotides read TGTGCCAGCAGGTCAGCCTATCGGGGGTATAATTCACCCCTCCACTTT. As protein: CASRSAYRGYNSPLHF.

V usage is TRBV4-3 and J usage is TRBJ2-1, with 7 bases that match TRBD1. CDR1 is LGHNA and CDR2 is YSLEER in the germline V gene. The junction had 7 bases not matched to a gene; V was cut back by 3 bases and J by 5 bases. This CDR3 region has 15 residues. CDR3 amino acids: CASSHRQGPHNEQFF. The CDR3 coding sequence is TGCGCCAGCAGCCACCGACAGGGACCCCACAATGAGCAGTTCTTC.

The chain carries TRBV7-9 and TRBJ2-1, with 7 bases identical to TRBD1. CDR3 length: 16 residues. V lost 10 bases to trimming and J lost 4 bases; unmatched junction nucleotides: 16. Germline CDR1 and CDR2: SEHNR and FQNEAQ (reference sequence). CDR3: CATLSGQVFTYNEQFF. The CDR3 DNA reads TGTGCCACCTTGTCTGGACAGGTCTTCACATACAATGAGCAGTTCTTC. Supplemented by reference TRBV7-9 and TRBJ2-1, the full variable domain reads DTGVSQNPRHKITKRGQNVTFRCDPISEHNRLYWYRQTLGQGPEFLTYFQNEAQLEKSRLLSDRFSAERPKGSFSTLEIQRTEQGDSAMYLCATLSGQVFTYNEQFFGPGTRLTVL.

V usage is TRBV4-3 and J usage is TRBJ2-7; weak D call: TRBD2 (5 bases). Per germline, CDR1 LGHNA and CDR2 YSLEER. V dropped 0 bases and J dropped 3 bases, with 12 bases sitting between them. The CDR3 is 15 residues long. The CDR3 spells CASSQESSGVYEQYF. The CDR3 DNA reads TGCGCCAGCAGCCAAGAATCGTCCGGGGTCTACGAGCAGTACTTC.

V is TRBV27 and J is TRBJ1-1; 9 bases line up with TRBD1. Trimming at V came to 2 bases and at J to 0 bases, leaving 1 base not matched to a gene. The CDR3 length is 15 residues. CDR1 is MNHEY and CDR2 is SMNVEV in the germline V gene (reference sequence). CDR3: CASSLGDRVNTEAFF. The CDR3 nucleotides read TGTGCCAGCAGTTTAGGGGACAGGGTGAACACTGAAGCTTTCTTT.

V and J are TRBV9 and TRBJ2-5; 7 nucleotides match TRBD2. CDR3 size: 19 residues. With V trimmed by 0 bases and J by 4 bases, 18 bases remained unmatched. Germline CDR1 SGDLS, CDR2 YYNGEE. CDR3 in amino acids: CASSVDPQTLLGEGETQYF. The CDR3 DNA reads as TGTGCCAGCAGCGTAGATCCACAAACCTTACTAGGGGAGGGAGAGACCCAGTACTTC.

DNA for the CDR3: TGTGCCAGCACCCTCCAGGGCTCTGGAAACACCATATATTTT. This sequence encodes CASTLQGSGNTIYF. The rearrangement uses TRBV5-4 and TRBJ1-3; tentative D call: TRBD1 (5 bases). Germline CDR1 reads SGHNT; CDR2 reads YYREEE (reference sequence). CDR3 length equals 14 residues. V was shortened by 6 bases and J by 0 bases, with 10 bases between the two germline ends.

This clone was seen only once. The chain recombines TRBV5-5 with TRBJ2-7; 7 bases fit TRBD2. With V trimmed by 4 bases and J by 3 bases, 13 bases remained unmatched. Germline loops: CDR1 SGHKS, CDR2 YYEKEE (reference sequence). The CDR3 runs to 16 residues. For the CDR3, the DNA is TGTGCCAGCAGCCCATACGGGGGGATGGTAGGCTACGAGCAGTACTTC. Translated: CASSPYGGMVGYEQYF.

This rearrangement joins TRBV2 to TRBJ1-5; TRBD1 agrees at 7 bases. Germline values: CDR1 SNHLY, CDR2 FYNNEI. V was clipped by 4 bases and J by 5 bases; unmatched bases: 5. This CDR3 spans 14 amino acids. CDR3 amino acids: CASSGDSSHQPQHF. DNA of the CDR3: TGTGCCAGCAGTGGGGACAGTTCGCATCAGCCCCAGCATTTT.

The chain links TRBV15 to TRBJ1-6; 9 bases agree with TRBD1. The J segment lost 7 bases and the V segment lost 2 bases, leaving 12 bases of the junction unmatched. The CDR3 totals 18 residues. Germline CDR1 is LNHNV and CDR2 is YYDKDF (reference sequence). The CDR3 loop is CATSRPQFGTGPNSPLHF. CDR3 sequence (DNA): TGTGCCACCAGCAGACCCCAATTTGGGACAGGGCCCAATTCACCCCTCCACTTT.

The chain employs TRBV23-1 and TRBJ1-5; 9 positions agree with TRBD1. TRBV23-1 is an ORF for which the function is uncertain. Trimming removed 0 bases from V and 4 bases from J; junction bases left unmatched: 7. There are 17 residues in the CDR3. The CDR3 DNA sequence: TGCGCCAGCAGTCAATCGCTCGACAGGGGGGGGAATCAGCCCCAGCATTTT. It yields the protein CASSQSLDRGGNQPQHF.

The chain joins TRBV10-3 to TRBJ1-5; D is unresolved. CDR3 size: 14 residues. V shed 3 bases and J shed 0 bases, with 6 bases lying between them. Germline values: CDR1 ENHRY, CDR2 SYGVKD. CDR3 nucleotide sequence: TGTGCCATCAGTGATTCGGGTAGCAATCAGCCCCAGCATTTT. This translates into CAISDSGSNQPQHF.

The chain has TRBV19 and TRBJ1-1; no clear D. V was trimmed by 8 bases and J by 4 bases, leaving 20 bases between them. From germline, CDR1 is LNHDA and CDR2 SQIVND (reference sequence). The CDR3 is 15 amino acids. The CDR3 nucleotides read TGTGCCAGTCGTCGAAGGACTTCGGCCCCCACTGAAGCTTTCTTT. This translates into CASRRRTSAPTEAFF.

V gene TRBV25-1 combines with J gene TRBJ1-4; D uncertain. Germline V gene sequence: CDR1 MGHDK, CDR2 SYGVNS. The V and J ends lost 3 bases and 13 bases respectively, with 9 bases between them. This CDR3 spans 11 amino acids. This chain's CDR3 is CASSEVSRLFF. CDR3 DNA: TGTGCCAGCAGTGAGGTATCGCGACTGTTTTTT.

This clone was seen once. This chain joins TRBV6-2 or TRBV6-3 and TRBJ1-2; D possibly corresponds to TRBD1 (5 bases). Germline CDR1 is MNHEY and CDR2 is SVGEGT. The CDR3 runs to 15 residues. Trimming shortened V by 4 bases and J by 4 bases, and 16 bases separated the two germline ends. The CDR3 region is CASSSPRGLAYGYTF. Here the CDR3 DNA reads TGTGCCAGCAGTTCACCACGGGGGTTGGCCTATGGCTACACCTTC.